This T cell receptor (beta chain) was documented in a study of T cell responses to AZD1222 COVID-19 vaccine. Findings and caveats of the study: Researchers took repertoire samples only after the peak T cell response had come. At baseline, seropositivity was found in only a handful of AZD1222 recipients. Donors, mostly white British, included more females; clonal diversity was possibly underestimated.

Comments on this clone: Its matching antigen is unknown.

The table came from immunoSEQ multiplex PCR; TCRdb's copy has only in-frame clones and leaves some out. The profile shows some 88,000 clones, 75% to 95% of them singletons. The V gene's germline CDR1 is SGHDT and CDR2 YYEEEE. V lost 0 bases to trimming and J lost 5 bases; unmatched junction nucleotides: 3. The CDR3 has 15 residues. This specimen was peripheral blood, taken 28 days after the second AZD1222 dose. The rearrangement links TRBV5-6 to TRBJ1-4; TRBD1 aligns across 8 bases. The sequence was obtained from an adult who received the AZD1222 COVID-19 vaccine. The CDR3 coding sequence is TGTGCCAGCAGCTTGGTGAACAGGGGGAATGAAAAACTGTTTTTT. The encoded protein is CASSLVNRGNEKLFF.